The 3 T cell receptor beta chains presented below share a single source sample, sequenced in a study of OX40 agonist ivuxolimab in advanced cancers. Sequenced by immunoSEQ multiplex PCR; TCRdb stores in-frame clones only, minus some. This table holds about 110,000 clones, over 75% found once. The specimen comprised CD4+ or CD8+ T cells sorted from blood, sampled in a trial of the OX40 agonist ivuxolimab. The receptors shown here come from an adult with an advanced solid tumor such as melanoma, head and neck, liver or kidney cancer.

The CDR3 is CASSLSLGGQLNYGYTF. The CDR3 nucleotides read TGTGCCAGCAGCCTCAGCCTAGGGGGACAGCTTAACTATGGCTACACCTTC. The chain carries TRBV7-9 and TRBJ1-2; 7 bases agree with TRBD1. This CDR3 region has 17 residues. The junction had 13 bases not matched to a gene; V was cut back by 5 bases and J by 1 base. Germline V gene lookup returns CDR1 SEHNR and CDR2 FQNEAQ (reference sequence).

V and J are TRBV27 and TRBJ1-2, with 10 bases lining up with TRBD1. This CDR3 spans 15 amino acids. Germline V gives CDR1 MNHEY, CDR2 SMNVEV (reference sequence). V shed 6 bases and J 2 bases; nucleotides not matched to a gene: 6. This CDR3 is CASSRQGALNYGYTF. Written as DNA, the CDR3 is TGTGCCAGCAGCCGACAGGGGGCGTTGAACTATGGCTACACCTTC.

The V gene is TRBV18, the J gene TRBJ2-1; TRBD2 matches at 13 bases. This CDR3 has 16 residues. V lost 6 bases, J lost 7 bases, and 9 bases stayed unmatched. Germline V CDR1 and CDR2: KGHSH, LQKENI. The CDR3 region has the DNA TGTGCCAGCTCCCCCACTAGCGGGGGGGCCGGGAATGAGCAGTTCTTC. Translated: CASSPTSGGAGNEQFF.